One T cell receptor beta chain is described in this entry. Its antigen is unknown. The record originates from a study of early T cells in non-severe SARS-CoV-2 infection. About the research overall: Sequencing of bulk RNA from unsorted whole blood was done, without chain pairing.

Researchers attached unique molecular identifiers to individual cDNA molecules. TCRdb independently ran MiXCR on the 5' RACE reads; one entry per CDR3 protein. The table shows 45,000 to 60,000 distinct CDR3 sequences, with 8.7% occurring only once. Study findings and constraints: Database matching using VDJdb favored anti-spike CD8 responses, with private and CD4 specificities left missing.

This sequence originates from an adult who was a healthcare worker with PCR-confirmed SARS-CoV-2 infection or an uninfected control (not recorded which). The input for sequencing was whole blood, taken at baseline.

The CDR3 protein is CASSYTGTHEQFF. In DNA, the CDR3 is TGTGCCAGCAGTTACACAGGAACTCATGAGCAGTTCTTC. This rearrangement joins TRBV6-6 to TRBJ2-1, with D perhaps matching TRBD1 (5 bases). The germline CDR1 and CDR2 sequences are MNHNY and SVGAGI (reference sequence). V lost 2 bases, J lost 8 bases, and 10 bases lay in between. This CDR3 is built from 13 residues.